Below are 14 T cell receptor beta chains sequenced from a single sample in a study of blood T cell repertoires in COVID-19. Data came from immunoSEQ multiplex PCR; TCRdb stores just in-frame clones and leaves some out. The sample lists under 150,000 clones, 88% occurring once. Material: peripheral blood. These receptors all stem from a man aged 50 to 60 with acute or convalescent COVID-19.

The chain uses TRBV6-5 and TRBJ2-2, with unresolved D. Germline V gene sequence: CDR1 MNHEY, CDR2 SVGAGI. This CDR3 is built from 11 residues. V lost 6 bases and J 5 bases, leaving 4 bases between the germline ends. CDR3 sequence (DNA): TGTGCCAGCAGGCGAACCGGGGAGCTGTTTTTT. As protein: CASRRTGELFF.

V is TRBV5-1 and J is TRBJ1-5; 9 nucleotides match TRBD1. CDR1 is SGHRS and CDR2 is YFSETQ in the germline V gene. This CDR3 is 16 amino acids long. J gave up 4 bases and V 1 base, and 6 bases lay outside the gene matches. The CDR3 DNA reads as TGCGCCAGCAGCTTGTCGGGACAGGGAGGGAATCAGCCCCAGCATTTT. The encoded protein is CASSLSGQGGNQPQHF.

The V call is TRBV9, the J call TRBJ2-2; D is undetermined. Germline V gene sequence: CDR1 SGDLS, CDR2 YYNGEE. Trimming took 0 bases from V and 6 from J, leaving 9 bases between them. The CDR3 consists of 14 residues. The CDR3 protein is CASSVEVAAGELFF. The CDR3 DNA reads TGTGCCAGCAGCGTAGAAGTGGCTGCCGGGGAGCTGTTTTTT.

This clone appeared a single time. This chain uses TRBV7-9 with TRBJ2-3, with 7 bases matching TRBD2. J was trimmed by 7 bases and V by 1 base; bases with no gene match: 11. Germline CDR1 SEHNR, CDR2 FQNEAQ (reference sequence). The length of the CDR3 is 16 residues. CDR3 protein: CASSLVRGGSVNTQYF. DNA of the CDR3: TGTGCCAGCAGCTTAGTGAGGGGCGGGAGCGTTAATACGCAGTATTTT.

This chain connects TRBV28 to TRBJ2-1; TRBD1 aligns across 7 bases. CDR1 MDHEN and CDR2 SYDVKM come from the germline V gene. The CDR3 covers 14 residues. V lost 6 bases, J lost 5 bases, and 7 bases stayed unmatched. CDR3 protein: CASSQGQLDNEQFF. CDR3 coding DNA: TGTGCCAGCAGCCAGGGACAGCTTGACAATGAGCAGTTCTTC.

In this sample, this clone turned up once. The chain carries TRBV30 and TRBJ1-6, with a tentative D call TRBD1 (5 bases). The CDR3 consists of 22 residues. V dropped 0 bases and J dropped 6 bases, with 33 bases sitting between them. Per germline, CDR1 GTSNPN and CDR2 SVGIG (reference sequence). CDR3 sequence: CAWSVLPLSGGDGGKSNSPLHF. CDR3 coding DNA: TGTGCCTGGAGTGTACTCCCCCTCAGCGGTGGGGATGGGGGGAAGTCTAATTCACCCCTCCACTTT.

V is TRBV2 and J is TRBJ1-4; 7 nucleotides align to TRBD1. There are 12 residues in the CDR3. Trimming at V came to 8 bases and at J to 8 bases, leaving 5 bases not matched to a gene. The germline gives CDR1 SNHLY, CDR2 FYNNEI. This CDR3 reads CASDRDREKLFF. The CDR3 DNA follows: TGTGCCAGCGACAGGGATCGGGAAAAACTGTTTTTT.

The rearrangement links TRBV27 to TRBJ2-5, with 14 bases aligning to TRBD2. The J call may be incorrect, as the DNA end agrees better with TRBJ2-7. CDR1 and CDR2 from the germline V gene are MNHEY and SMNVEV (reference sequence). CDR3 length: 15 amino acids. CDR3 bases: TGTGCCAGCACCAGACTAGCGGGAGGGGTCTACGAGCAGTACTTC. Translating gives CASTRLAGGVYEQYF.

CDR3 coding DNA: TGTGCCTGGAGTAGGGGTCAGGGATGGGACACTGAAGCTTTCTTT. Encoded protein: CAWSRGQGWDTEAFF. The V and J genes are TRBV30 and TRBJ1-1; D might be TRBD1 (5 bases). The CDR3 sequence is 15 residues long. The ends were cut back, 2 bases at V and 3 bases at J, with 16 bases in the middle. CDR1 and CDR2 from the germline V gene are GTSNPN and SVGIG (reference sequence).

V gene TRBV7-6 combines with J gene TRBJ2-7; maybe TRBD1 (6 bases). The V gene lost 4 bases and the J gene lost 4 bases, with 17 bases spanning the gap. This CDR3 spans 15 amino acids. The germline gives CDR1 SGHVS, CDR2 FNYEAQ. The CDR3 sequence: CASSSKVQGSYEQYF. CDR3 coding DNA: TGTGCCAGCAGCTCAAAGGTCCAGGGGTCTTACGAGCAGTACTTC.

CDR3 region: CASSLAGTGLEGYTF. The CDR3 coding sequence is TGCGCCAGCAGCCTAGCCGGGACAGGATTAGAGGGCTACACCTTC. This chain links TRBV5-1 with TRBJ1-2; TRBD1 matches at 8 bases. Germline loops: CDR1 SGHRS, CDR2 YFSETQ. The CDR3 extends over 15 amino acids. V shed 4 bases and J 8 bases; nucleotides not matched to a gene: 13.

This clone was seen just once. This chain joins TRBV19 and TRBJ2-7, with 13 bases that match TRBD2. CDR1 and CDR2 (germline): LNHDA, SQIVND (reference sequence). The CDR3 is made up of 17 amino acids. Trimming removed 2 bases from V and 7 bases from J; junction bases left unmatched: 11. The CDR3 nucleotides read TGTGCCAGTAGTATAAGACCAGGACTAGCGGGAGCCGAAGAGCAGTACTTC. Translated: CASSIRPGLAGAEEQYF.

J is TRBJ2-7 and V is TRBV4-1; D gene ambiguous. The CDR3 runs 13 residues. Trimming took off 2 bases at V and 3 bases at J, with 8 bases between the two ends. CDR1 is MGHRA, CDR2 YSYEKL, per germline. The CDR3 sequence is CASSQSHSYEQYF. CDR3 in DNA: TGCGCCAGCAGCCAAAGTCACAGCTACGAGCAGTACTTC.

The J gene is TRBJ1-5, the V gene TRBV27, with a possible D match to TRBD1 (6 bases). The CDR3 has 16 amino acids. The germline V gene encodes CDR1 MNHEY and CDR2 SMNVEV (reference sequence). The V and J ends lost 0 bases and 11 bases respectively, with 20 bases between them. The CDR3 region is CASSLSGALEIRSQHF. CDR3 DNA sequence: TGTGCCAGCAGTTTATCGGGGGCCCTTGAAATCAGGTCCCAGCATTTT.